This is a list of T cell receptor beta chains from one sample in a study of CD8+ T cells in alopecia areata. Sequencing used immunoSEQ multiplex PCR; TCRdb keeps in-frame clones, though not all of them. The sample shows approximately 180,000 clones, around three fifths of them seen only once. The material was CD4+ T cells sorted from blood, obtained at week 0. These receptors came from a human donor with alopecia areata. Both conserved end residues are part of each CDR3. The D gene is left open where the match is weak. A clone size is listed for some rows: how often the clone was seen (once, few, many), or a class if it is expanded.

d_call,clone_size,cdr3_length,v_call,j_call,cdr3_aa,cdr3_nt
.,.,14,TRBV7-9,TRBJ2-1,CATDRTLSYNEQFF,TGTGCCACCGACAGGACGCTTTCCTACAATGAGCAGTTCTTC
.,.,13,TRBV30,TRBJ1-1,CAWSVVLNTEAFF,TGTGCCTGGAGTGTAGTCCTGAACACTGAAGCTTTCTTT
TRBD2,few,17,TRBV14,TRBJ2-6,CASSPVGGSSGANVLTF,TGTGCCAGCAGCCCCGTCGGGGGGTCCTCTGGGGCCAACGTCCTGACTTTC
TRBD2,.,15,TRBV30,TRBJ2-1,CAWTASGRSYNEQFF,TGTGCCTGGACCGCTAGCGGGAGGTCCTACAATGAGCAGTTCTTC
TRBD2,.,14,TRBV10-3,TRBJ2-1,CAARLSGGNNEQFF,TGTGCCGCGCGACTCAGCGGGGGGAACAATGAGCAGTTCTTC
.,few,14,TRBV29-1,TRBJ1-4,CSVEFGGAREKLFF,TGCAGCGTTGAGTTCGGGGGGGCTCGAGAAAAACTGTTTTTT
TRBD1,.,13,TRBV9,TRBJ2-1,CASSVEWDRVQFF,TGTGCCAGCAGCGTAGAATGGGACAGGGTGCAGTTCTTC
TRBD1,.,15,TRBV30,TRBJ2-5,CAWRADRGLRETQYF,TGTGCCTGGAGGGCGGACAGGGGGCTTCGTGAGACCCAGTACTTC
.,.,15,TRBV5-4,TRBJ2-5,CASSLVPGEKETQYF,TGTGCCAGCAGCTTGGTTCCAGGGGAAAAAGAGACCCAGTACTTC
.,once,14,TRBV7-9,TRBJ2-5,CASSSNLADETQYF,TGTGCCAGCAGCTCGAATCTAGCCGACGAGACCCAGTACTTC
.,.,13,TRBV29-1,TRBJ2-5,CSVEAGAGETQYF,TGCAGCGTTGAAGCAGGGGCAGGGGAGACCCAGTACTTC
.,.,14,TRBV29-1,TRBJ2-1,CSVLHSSSYNEQFF,TGCAGCGTGTTACACAGCAGCTCCTACAATGAGCAGTTCTTC
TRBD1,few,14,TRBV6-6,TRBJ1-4,CASRLQGSNEKLFF,TGTGCCAGCAGGCTACAGGGGTCTAATGAAAAACTGTTTTTT
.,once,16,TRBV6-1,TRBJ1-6,CASSEEIRVHNSPLHF,TGTGCCAGCAGTGAAGAGATTAGGGTCCATAATTCACCCCTCCACTTT
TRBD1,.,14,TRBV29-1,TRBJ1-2,CSAVNRGGDYGYTF,TGCAGCGCAGTAAACAGGGGTGGCGACTATGGCTACACCTTC
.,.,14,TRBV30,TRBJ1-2,CAWSPRQINYGYTF,TGTGCCTGGAGCCCCCGACAGATTAACTATGGCTACACCTTC
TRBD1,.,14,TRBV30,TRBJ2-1,CAWSSRGPSNEQFF,TGTGCCTGGAGCTCCAGGGGGCCGAGTAATGAGCAGTTCTTC
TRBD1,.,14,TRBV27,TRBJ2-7,CASSLSRGPYEQYF,TGTGCCAGCAGTTTATCCAGGGGGCCCTACGAGCAGTACTTC
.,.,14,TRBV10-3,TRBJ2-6,CAITPFSGANVLTF,TGTGCCATCACCCCTTTCTCTGGGGCCAACGTCCTGACTTTC
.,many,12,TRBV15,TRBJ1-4,CATSRPLEKLFF,TGTGCCACCAGCAGACCACTTGAAAAACTGTTTTTT
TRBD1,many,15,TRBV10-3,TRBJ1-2,CAISFTGTANYGYTF,TGTGCCATCAGTTTCACCGGGACAGCCAACTATGGCTACACCTTC
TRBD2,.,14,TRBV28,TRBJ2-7,CASSFASGDYEQYF,TGTGCCAGCAGTTTTGCTAGCGGTGACTACGAGCAGTACTTC
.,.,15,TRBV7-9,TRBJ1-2,CASSKPDWGTYGYTF,TGTGCCAGCAGCAAACCCGATTGGGGGACCTATGGCTACACCTTC
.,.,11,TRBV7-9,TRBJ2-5,CASSPQETQYF,TGTGCCAGCAGCCCACAAGAGACCCAGTACTTC
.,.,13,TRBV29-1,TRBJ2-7,CSVIGRAPYEQYF,TGCAGCGTCATAGGGCGGGCCCCCTACGAGCAGTACTTC
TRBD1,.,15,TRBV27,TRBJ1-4,CASSLGTGLNEKLFF,TGTGCCAGCAGTTTAGGGACAGGCCTCAATGAAAAACTGTTTTTT
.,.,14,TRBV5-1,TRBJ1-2,CASSLGQEIYGYTF,TGCGCCAGCAGCTTGGGACAGGAGATCTATGGCTACACCTTC
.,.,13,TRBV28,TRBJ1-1,CASSPTLGTEAFF,TGTGCCAGCAGTCCCACCCTGGGGACTGAAGCTTTCTTT
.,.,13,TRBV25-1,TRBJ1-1,CASSEFGRNGAFF,TGTGCCAGCAGTGAATTTGGTAGGAATGGAGCTTTCTTT
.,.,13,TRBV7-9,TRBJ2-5,CASRARTPETQYF,TGTGCCAGCAGGGCCCGGACCCCAGAGACCCAGTACTTC
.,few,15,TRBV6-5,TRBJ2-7,CAISSDRFSYYEQYF,TGTGCCATCAGCTCTGACAGGTTTTCCTACTACGAGCAGTACTTC
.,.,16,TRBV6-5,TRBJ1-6,CASSYASSSYNSPLHF,TGTGCCAGCAGTTACGCCAGTAGCTCCTATAATTCACCCCTCCACTTT
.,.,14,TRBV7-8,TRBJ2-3,CASGRGQTTDTQYF,TGTGCCAGCGGCCGAGGACAGACCACAGATACGCAGTATTTT
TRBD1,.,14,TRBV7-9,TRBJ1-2,CASSSDREGYGYTF,TGTGCCAGCAGCTCAGACAGGGAGGGCTATGGCTACACCTTC
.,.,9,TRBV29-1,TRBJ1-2,CSVGNGYTF,TGCAGCGTTGGGAATGGCTACACCTTC
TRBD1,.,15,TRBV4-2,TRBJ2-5,CASSQGTADQETQYF,TGTGCCAGCAGCCAGGGGACAGCCGACCAAGAGACCCAGTACTTC
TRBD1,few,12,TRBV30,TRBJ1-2,CAWSTGVYGYTF,TGTGCCTGGAGCACAGGGGTCTATGGCTACACCTTC
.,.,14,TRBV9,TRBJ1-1,CASSQGASGTEAFF,TGTGCCAGCAGCCAAGGGGCGTCGGGCACTGAAGCTTTCTTT
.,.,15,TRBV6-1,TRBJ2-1,CASSELGQGWDEQFF,TGTGCCAGCAGTGAACTTGGTCAGGGTTGGGATGAGCAGTTCTTC
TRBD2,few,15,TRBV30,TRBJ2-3,CAWSDLAVSTDTQYF,TGTGCCTGGAGTGACCTAGCGGTTAGCACAGATACGCAGTATTTT
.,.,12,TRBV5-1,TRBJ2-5,CASSLDAETQYF,TGCGCCAGCAGCTTGGACGCGGAGACCCAGTACTTC
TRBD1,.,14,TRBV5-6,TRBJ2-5,CATAGTGLGETQYF,TGTGCCACCGCTGGGACAGGGCTGGGTGAGACCCAGTACTTC
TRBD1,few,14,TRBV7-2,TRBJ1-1,CASSYGTANTEAFF,TGTGCCAGCAGCTACGGGACAGCGAACACTGAAGCTTTCTTT
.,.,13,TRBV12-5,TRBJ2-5,CASGLIGGETQYF,TGTGCTAGTGGTTTGATTGGCGGGGAGACCCAGTACTTC
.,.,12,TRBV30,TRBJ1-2,CAWSVSRYGYTF,TGTGCCTGGAGTGTATCCCGCTATGGCTACACCTTC
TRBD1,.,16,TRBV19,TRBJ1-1,CASSWRQGSLGTEAFF,TGTGCCAGTAGTTGGAGACAGGGCTCTCTGGGCACTGAAGCTTTCTTT
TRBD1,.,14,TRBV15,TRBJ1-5,CATSRGDRGQPQHF,TGTGCCACCAGCAGAGGGGACAGGGGACAGCCCCAGCATTTT
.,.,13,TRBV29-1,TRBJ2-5,CSDHDRLKETQYF,TGCAGCGACCACGACAGGCTGAAAGAGACCCAGTACTTC
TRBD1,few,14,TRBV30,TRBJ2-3,CAWSRTGGTDTQYF,TGTGCCTGGAGTCGCACAGGGGGCACGGATACGCAGTATTTT
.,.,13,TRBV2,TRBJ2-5,CASDTGFRETQYF,TGTGCCAGCGATACAGGGTTTCGAGAGACCCAGTACTTC
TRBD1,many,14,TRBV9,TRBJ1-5,CASSVGQGNQPQHF,TGTGCCAGCAGCGTAGGACAGGGGAATCAGCCCCAGCATTTT
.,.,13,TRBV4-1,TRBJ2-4,CASSHDRRENQYF,TGCGCCAGCAGCCATGACCGCAGGGAAAATCAGTACTTC
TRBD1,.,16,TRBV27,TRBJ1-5,CASSLEGQGSNQPQHF,TGTGCCAGCAGTTTAGAGGGACAGGGGAGCAATCAGCCCCAGCATTTT
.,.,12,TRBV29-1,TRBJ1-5,CSVGATNQPQHF,TGCAGCGTTGGGGCAACGAATCAGCCCCAGCATTTT